This T cell receptor beta chain was documented in a study of shared clonotypes between healthy human individuals (TCRdb year 2020). Looking at the study overall: The cohort included a few men and a couple of women between 18 and 49 years of age. Per donor, three plates each were used for CD4 naive and CD4 memory, two for CD8 naive, and one for CD8 memory. The study deeply sequenced blood TCR repertoires of about 5 healthy adults to estimate repertoire size and the extent of clonotype sharing between individuals. Libraries were prepared and TCR repertoires were sequenced by different laboratories using diverse techniques, in order to increase sequencing depth and limit assay-specific biases. Between about 0.85 and 10 billion PBMCs per donor were obtained by leukapheresis.

Comment on this clone: What antigen it recognizes has not been identified. No qualities accompany the bases; no much larger clone lies one base away.

TCR CDR3 regions were amplified from genomic DNA by multiplex PCR using the deep immunoSEQ assay. Extracted genomic DNA from each cell subset was spread evenly across all wells of several immunoSEQ 96-well plates, with each plate serving as a replicate. For sorted subsets, each replicate PCR was loaded with about 200 ng genomic DNA, equivalent to approximately 33,000 T cell genomes. The purified libraries were quantified using a Qubit 3.0 fluorometer, sized with a Bioanalyzer 2100, and then quantified again using the KAPA Library Quantification kit. Every immunoSEQ 96-well plate was sequenced on a separate single-read 150-cycle Illumina NextSeq 550 flow cell. The paper's data handling went like this. The immunoSEQ output contained only junctional sequences without quality scores, so filtering could not match that applied to full-length reads. Sequences were annotated with PyIR, a Python wrapper for IgBLAST v1.9, and V/J genes and CDR3 were assigned using IMGT germline references. Reads were filtered out if the reads had weak V/J assignments (E-value above 1e-6), no CDR3, stop codons, out-of-frame junctions, or ambiguous translated residues. A V3J clonotype was defined by an identical inferred V gene, J gene, and CDR3 amino acid sequence. Percentage overlap between repertoires was computed as shared unique clonotypes divided by the size of the smaller repertoire. Repertoire richness was assessed with RTK rarefaction, the Chao1 estimator, and Recon v2.1 estimates of unobserved clonotypes. OLGA was used to compute generation probabilities for all TCRbeta clonotypes that the gDNA method yielded from a handful of donors. TCRdb obtained this table from immuneACCESS and retained in-frame rearrangements with V and J assigned. These tables miss some clones; where compared with another copy, unresolved V genes account for less than half of the shortfall, and the remainder is unexplained. V, J and clone size derive from that table, while D and trimming were established from the DNA sequence. In all, the sample holds roughly 100,000 clones, and roughly 66% of those were seen once. The ten most abundant clones make up roughly 22% of the sample.

The germline V gene yields SNHLY for CDR1 and FYNNEI for CDR2. The CDR3, from cysteine to phenylalanine, totals 13 residues. Only the CDR3 DNA stays, 39 bases, in frame from base 1. General conclusions and limits of the study: Pairwise subsampling led to the expectation that sequencing depth would affect the degree of clonotype sharing among donors. Sampling was limited to blood, and TCR repertoires in tissue likely differ from TCR repertoires in blood. Sharing across a few donors was observed for around 5% of naive CD4, about 3.2% of naive CD8, over 2% of memory CD4, and roughly 0.43% of memory CD8 clonotypes. Because the study included a small number of donors, the genetic and exposure-history diversity represented was limited. Incomplete sequencing was indicated by rarefaction of sorted-subset datasets, despite the large sequencing depth. Larger estimated clonotype richness was generally found for naive subsets than for memory subsets. Compared with non-shared clonotypes, the clonotypes found in all four sorted-subset donors had higher generation probabilities.

The donors were healthy, HIV-negative adults with no recently reported acute infections or vaccinations. All donors were Caucasian adults living in Nashville, Tennessee, USA. The CD8 memory samples were a combination of magnetically selected CD45RO+ cells and CCR7-negative CD45RA+ effector memory (TemRA) cells. Blood was collected by leukapheresis, and PBMCs were isolated by Ficoll-Histopaque density gradient centrifugation and then cryopreserved in liquid nitrogen vapor phase. Analytical flow cytometry was used to check the purity and quantity of each magnetically sorted T cell population. Each sorted fraction had its genomic DNA isolated and then quantified by UV absorbance on a Nanodrop 2000c.

The receptor comes from a woman in her twenties or thirties in good health. The V and J genes are TRBV2 and TRBJ2-5; 8 central nucleotides agree with TRBD2. TRBJ2-7 matches the DNA end more closely, so the J call is doubtful. Sequencing was done on a sample of memory CD8+ T cells sorted from blood. The cell subset or site tag for this specimen amounts to: CD45RO+ cells pooled with CCR7-negative TemRA cells. The encoded CDR3 is CASGDSGIYEQYF. The sequenced DNA is TGTGCCAGCGGCGATAGCGGGATCTACGAGCAGTACTTC.